The clone carrying this T cell receptor (beta chain) came up many times. Its specificity is not known. Mismatch with germline at one junction end may stem from a read error. CDR1 and CDR2 (germline): LGHDT, YNNKEL (reference sequence). This CDR3 spans 12 amino acids. The TCR library protocol was used to attach unique molecular identifiers. These identifiers were attached to individual cDNA molecules. TCRdb recomputed calls from the 5' RACE reads with MiXCR, one row per CDR3 protein. In the table there are 70,000 to 95,000 distinct CDR3 sequences, 13% to 15% of which are singletons. This sample was taken from a study of early T cells in non-severe SARS-CoV-2 infection. About the study: Alpha and beta chains were unpaired, from unsorted whole-blood bulk RNA. Study conclusions and caveats: VDJdb matching skewed toward anti-spike CD8 responses, missing private and CD4 specificities.

The V and J genes are TRBV3-1 and TRBJ1-2; D might be TRBD1 (5 bases). The TCR comes from an adult who was a healthcare worker with PCR-confirmed SARS-CoV-2 infection or an uninfected control (not recorded which). Sample: whole blood. The CDR3 coding sequence is TGTGCCAGCAGCCAAGATTCGGGGCTATTCTCCTTC. Protein: CASSQDSGLFSF.